This T cell receptor (beta chain) was sequenced in a study of T cell responses to AZD1222 COVID-19 vaccine. Study-wide results and limits: Unmutated variant regions are reportedly the target of nearly half of TCRs that are spike-specific. There were vaccine-associated CD4 TCRs across spike, dominant at 160-218 and 743-854.

Worth noting for this clone: What it binds is unknown.

TCRdb keeps only in-frame clones here, not all; method: immunoSEQ multiplex PCR. Of around 130,000 clones listed, 89% are singletons. Germline V gene data show CDR1 as LNHNV and CDR2 as YYDKDF (reference sequence). V was pared by 5 bases and J by 3 bases, with 14 bases between. CDR3 length: 15 amino acids. The sequence was collected from an adult who received the AZD1222 COVID-19 vaccine. The chain combines TRBV15 with TRBJ2-1; D ambiguous. The specimen was peripheral blood, collected 28 days after the second AZD1222 dose. The DNA for the CDR3 is TGTGCCACCAGCCCTGGACGGCTCGTCTACAATGAGCAGTTCTTC. Its translation: CATSPGRLVYNEQFF. Using reference TRBV15 and TRBJ2-1 for the parts outside the CDR3, the full variable domain is DAMVIQNPRYQVTQFGKPVTLSCSQTLNHNVMYWYQQKSSQAPKLLFHYYDKDFNNEADTPDNFQSRRPNTSFCFLDIRSPGLGDTAMYLCATSPGRLVYNEQFFGPGTRLTVL.